This entry lists 21 T cell receptor beta chains sequenced from one sample in a study of cytomegalovirus exposure and HLA in healthy donors. This PCR relied on a set of 60 Vbeta primers and 13 Jbeta primers. Here immunoSEQ multiplex PCR was the method, and the copy in TCRdb shows in-frame clones only, minus some. The data show 90,000 to 110,000 clones, 69% seen once. Sequenced material: PBMCs. These receptors were obtained from a man aged 25 to 45 in good health and CMV-seronegative.

The rearrangement uses TRBV4-1 and TRBJ2-2; 10 nucleotides match TRBD2. After removal of 0 bases from V and 8 bases from J, the junction contained 12 bases not matched to a gene. Germline assignment: CDR1 MGHRA and CDR2 YSYEKL. The CDR3 is 18 amino acids. The CDR3 DNA reads as TGCGCCAGCAGCCAAGATGGGTCTAGCGGGAGTTGGGGGGGGGAGCTGTTTTTT. Translating gives CASSQDGSSGSWGGELFF.

This clone was detected once. The genes are TRBV2 and TRBJ2-1; 8 bases match TRBD1. Germline V gene sequence: CDR1 SNHLY, CDR2 FYNNEI. V was pared by 6 bases and J by 3 bases, with 7 bases of the junction left unmatched. The CDR3 runs to 15 residues. In DNA, the CDR3 is TGTGCCAGCAGCGTCAACAGGGGGGTCTACAATGAGCAGTTCTTC. It yields the protein CASSVNRGVYNEQFF.

The V call is TRBV18, the J call TRBJ1-1; the D gene is possibly TRBD1 (6 bases). The germline gives CDR1 KGHSH, CDR2 LQKENI. The CDR3 has 15 residues. V was cut by 5 bases and J by 5 bases, with 18 bases left in between. CDR3 nucleotide sequence: TGTGCCAGCTCAACCGCCGGGGGGGCGGGTACTGAAGCTTTCTTT. This sequence encodes CASSTAGGAGTEAFF.

The chain is built from TRBV19 and TRBJ2-7, with 7 bases aligning to TRBD1. The germline V gene encodes CDR1 LNHDA and CDR2 SQIVND (reference sequence). The length of the CDR3 is 17 residues. V lost 4 bases to trimming and J lost 0 bases; unmatched junction nucleotides: 12. The CDR3 loop reads CASSSLKPGQYSYEQYF. The DNA of the CDR3 is TGTGCCAGTAGTAGCCTTAAACCGGGACAGTACTCCTACGAGCAGTACTTC.

This clone was counted a few times. This rearrangement joins TRBV11-3 to TRBJ2-4; a weak D match, TRBD1 (6 bases). Looked up from germline, CDR1 is SGHNT and CDR2 is YENEEA. The V end lost 5 bases, the J end lost 5 bases, and 19 bases lay between the germline ends. The CDR3 is 16 amino acids. The CDR3 nucleotides are TGTGCCAGCAGCCCTGATTTGGGGGCTGGGGAAAACATTCAGTACTTC. It specifies CASSPDLGAGENIQYF.

The chain recombines TRBV6-5 with TRBJ1-6, with a weak D call TRBD1 (6 bases). V was trimmed by 7 bases and J by 10 bases, leaving 20 bases between them. Germline CDR1 MNHEY, CDR2 SVGAGI. The CDR3 covers 15 residues. CDR3 nucleotides: TGTGCCAGCACCATCCAACGGGGGGCCGAGTCACCCCTCCACTTT. Its protein is CASTIQRGAESPLHF.

This clone occurred a few times. J is TRBJ2-7 and V is TRBV4-2, with D possibly matching TRBD1 (5 bases). This CDR3 comprises 15 residues. Germline CDR1 and CDR2: LGHNA and YNFKEQ. V lost 0 bases to trimming and J lost 2 bases, with 11 bases between them. Here the CDR3 DNA reads TGTGCCAGCAGCCAAGACACCCAGGGCCCCTACGAGCAGTACTTC. Its translation: CASSQDTQGPYEQYF.

This clone appeared a single time. The chain combines TRBV30 with TRBJ1-3, with D tentatively TRBD1 (6 bases). Trimming removed 1 base from V and 6 bases from J, with 16 bases in between. CDR3 size: 15 residues. From germline, CDR1 is GTSNPN and CDR2 SVGIG (reference sequence). This CDR3 is CAWSASLPGANTIYF. DNA for the CDR3: TGTGCCTGGAGTGCATCATTACCAGGGGCAAACACCATATATTTT.

The chain combines TRBV30 with TRBJ2-5, with D maybe TRBD1 (5 bases). The J call is doubtful: the DNA matches TRBJ2-7 better. CDR1 is GTSNPN, CDR2 SVGIG, per germline (reference sequence). This CDR3 is built from 14 residues. This CDR3 reads CAWSPEGHPGEQYF. CDR3 nucleotide sequence: TGTGCCTGGAGTCCCGAAGGACACCCTGGCGAGCAGTACTTC.

The genes are TRBV6-1 and TRBJ2-7; 7 bases map to TRBD2. V trimming: 5 bases; J trimming: 2 bases; junction bases outside the gene matches: 9. CDR1 is MNHNS, CDR2 SASEGT, per germline. The length of the CDR3 is 15 residues. The CDR3 reads CASSNSGTVTYEQYF. Written as DNA, the CDR3 is TGTGCCAGCAGTAACAGCGGGACCGTGACCTACGAGCAGTACTTC.

This clone has a handful of counts. This rearrangement joins TRBV7-9 to TRBJ2-1; 8 bases are shared with TRBD1. The CDR3 totals 15 residues. The V gene's germline CDR1 is SEHNR and CDR2 FQNEAQ (reference sequence). Losses at the gene ends were 6 bases for V and 3 bases for J; bases not matched to a gene: 7. CDR3 amino acids: CASSRPGQDYNEQFF. In DNA, the CDR3 is TGTGCCAGCAGTCGCCCGGGACAGGACTACAATGAGCAGTTCTTC.

This clone came up a few times. The chain is built from TRBV28 and TRBJ1-6, with TRBD1 identical over 7 bases. The trim removed 5 bases at V and 10 bases at J, leaving 2 bases unmatched. CDR1 MDHEN and CDR2 SYDVKM come from the germline V gene. This CDR3 is 12 amino acids long. In DNA, the CDR3 is TGTGCCAGCAGTGACAGGGAATCACCCCTCCACTTT. It encodes CASSDRESPLHF. The whole variable domain, filled in from reference TRBV28 and TRBJ1-6, reads DVKVTQSSRYLVKRTGEKVFLECVQDMDHENMFWYRQDPGLGLRLIYFSYDVKMKEKGDIPEGYSVSREKKERFSLILESASTNQTSMYLCASSDRESPLHFGNGTRLTVT.

J is TRBJ2-2 and V is TRBV5-6; D not resolved. Trimming left V 0 bases short and J 4 bases short, with 10 bases between. Germline CDR1 SGHDT, CDR2 YYEEEE. This CDR3 region has 15 residues. The DNA of the CDR3 is TGTGCCAGCAGCTTGGGGATATCGGGCACCGGGGAGCTGTTTTTT. Amino acids: CASSLGISGTGELFF.

V usage is TRBV7-8 and J usage is TRBJ2-7, with D uncertain. The CDR3 runs 13 residues. Germline V gene data show CDR1 as SGHVS and CDR2 as FQNEAQ. V lost 1 base to trimming and J lost 2 bases, with 6 bases between them. CDR3 protein: CASSLVNTYEQYF. The CDR3 DNA follows: TGTGCCAGCAGCTTAGTAAACACCTACGAGCAGTACTTC.

This clone appeared a few times. The chain joins TRBV5-4 to TRBJ1-2, with TRBD1 identical over 7 bases. The CDR3 length is 15 residues. Trimming took 4 bases from V and 5 from J; bases not matched to a gene: 11. Germline V gene data show CDR1 as SGHNT and CDR2 as YYREEE (reference sequence). Here the CDR3 DNA reads TGTGCCAGCAGCAATACCGGAGACAGGGCTTATGGCTACACCTTC. Amino acid sequence: CASSNTGDRAYGYTF.

This chain joins TRBV27 and TRBJ2-2; possible D gene TRBD2, 5 bases. Germline loops: CDR1 MNHEY, CDR2 SMNVEV (reference sequence). The germline V and J ends were trimmed by 5 bases and 7 bases, with 17 bases remaining between them. This CDR3 spans 15 amino acids. In nucleotides, the CDR3 is TGTGCCAGCAGTCCCCGTTCCCTAGCCAGCGGGGAGCTGTTTTTT. Its protein product is CASSPRSLASGELFF.

The gene calls are TRBV14 and TRBJ2-7, with D perhaps TRBD2 (5 bases). The CDR3 runs to 15 residues. V was shortened by 0 bases and J by 5 bases, with 14 bases between the two germline ends. Per the germline V gene, CDR1 is SGHDN and CDR2 is FVKESK. The CDR3 is CASSQDRTQVNEQYF. The CDR3 bases are TGTGCCAGCAGCCAAGACAGGACTCAGGTGAACGAGCAGTACTTC.

This clone turned up a few times. The chain carries TRBV7-9 and TRBJ2-3; D ambiguous. This CDR3 comprises 11 residues. Trimming stripped 5 bases from V and 5 bases from J, with 5 bases between. Germline V gene data show CDR1 as SEHNR and CDR2 as FQNEAQ (reference sequence). CDR3 DNA sequence: TGTGCCAGCAGCGAGCAAGATACGCAGTATTTT. Translation gives CASSEQDTQYF.

This chain uses TRBV5-1 with TRBJ2-7, with TRBD2 as a possible D gene (6 bases). CDR3 length: 12 residues. CDR1 and CDR2 from the germline V gene are SGHRS and YFSETQ. Trimming pared 7 bases from V and 0 bases from J, leaving 8 bases between. The CDR3 protein is CASRDSSYEQYF. The CDR3 nucleotides read TGCGCCAGCCGGGACTCCTCCTACGAGCAGTACTTC.

V and J are TRBV7-3 and TRBJ1-2; TRBD1 aligns across 7 bases. This CDR3 contains 13 residues. J lost 13 bases, V lost 1 base, and 9 bases had no gene match. Germline CDR1 and CDR2: SGHTA and FQGTGA. CDR3 coding DNA: TGTGCCAGCAGCTTAAATGTCGACAGGGATCCCACCTTC. Translation: CASSLNVDRDPTF.

This chain links TRBV28 with TRBJ2-5, with D perhaps TRBD2 (5 bases). The V gene lost 6 bases and the J gene lost 1 base, with 12 bases spanning the gap. Germline assignment: CDR1 MDHEN and CDR2 SYDVKM. The length of the CDR3 is 14 residues. CDR3 sequence (DNA): TGTGCCAGCAGGGAGGCACCAGTCCAAGAGACCCAGTACTTC. This encodes CASREAPVQETQYF.